This TCR beta chain emerged from a study of OX40 agonist ivuxolimab in advanced cancers. Overall study: Given to patients was ivuxolimab, an agonistic anti-OX40 (CD134) antibody. Intravenous ivuxolimab was administered to patients every 2 weeks at 0.01 to 10 mg/kg. Study-level points and caveats: It was not determined which antigens were specifically recognized by the peripheral T cells that had undergone clonal expansion.

Germline values: CDR1 MDHEN, CDR2 SYDVKM. The CDR3 consists of 16 residues. Trimming at V came to 5 bases and at J to 4 bases, leaving 11 bases not matched to a gene. Points on this clone: Antigen specificity is unknown.

Clones were read by immunoSEQ multiplex PCR, and TCRdb kept only the in-frame ones, dropping some. The data contain about 46,000 clones, roughly 85% of them singletons. It was autoimmune disease history or systemic immunosuppression that excluded patients. The V gene is TRBV28, the J gene TRBJ2-5; TRBD2 agrees at 9 bases. The receptor's source is an adult with an advanced solid tumor such as melanoma, head and neck, liver or kidney cancer. The sample consisted of CD4+ or CD8+ T cells sorted from blood, taken in a trial of the OX40 agonist ivuxolimab. The CDR3 DNA reads as TGTGCCAGCAGTGCTGATTATTTAGCGGGGGCAGAGACCCAGTACTTC. Its protein product is CASSADYLAGAETQYF. Supplemented by reference TRBV28 and TRBJ2-5, the full variable domain reads DVKVTQSSRYLVKRTGEKVFLECVQDMDHENMFWYRQDPGLGLRLIYFSYDVKMKEKGDIPEGYSVSREKKERFSLILESASTNQTSMYLCASSADYLAGAETQYFGPGTRLLVL.